This TCR beta chain was profiled in a study of OX40 agonist ivuxolimab in advanced cancers. As for the study more broadly: Ivuxolimab was a fully human IgG2 agonistic monoclonal antibody targeting the costimulatory receptor OX40 (CD134). Intravenous ivuxolimab was administered to patients every 2 weeks at six dose levels: 0.01, 0.1, 0.3, 1.5, 3 and 10 mg/kg. Of the approximately 50 dose-escalation patients, hepatocellular carcinoma was present in approximately 20, melanoma in approximately 15, renal cell carcinoma in 9 and head and neck cancer in 9. In the dose-escalation cohort, 82.7% of patients were male, and the mean age was about 55 years, with a range of roughly 23 to 85. Prior anti-PD-1, anti-PD-L1 or anti-CTLA-4 therapy was permitted, and approximately 40% of dose-escalation patients had received checkpoint inhibitors. Partial responses occurred in three dose-escalation patients: two with cutaneous melanoma and one with hepatocellular carcinoma. Peripheral TCRbeta sequencing aimed to test whether ivuxolimab altered TCR sequence diversity and caused clonal T-cell expansion. The paper reports the monotherapy dose-escalation portion (N ≈ 50 patients) of the phase I ivuxolimab trial.

Patients with a history of autoimmune disease or receiving systemic immunosuppression were excluded from the trial. Peripheral blood for TCR sequencing was collected from all dose cohorts at baseline, on cycle 4 day 1, and on cycle 7 day 1. The samples were taken from a phase I, first-in-human, multicenter, open-label dose-escalation trial of ivuxolimab. The trial enrolled adults with locally advanced or metastatic head and neck squamous cell, hepatocellular, melanoma or renal cell carcinoma. Before TCR sequencing, CD4+ T cells and CD8+ T cells were sorted from peripheral blood as separate populations. To sequence the TCRbeta CDR3 region, genomic DNA was isolated from the sorted cells. TCRbeta CDR3 regions were sequenced using the immunoSEQ Assay. Drawn from immuneACCESS, this table holds only the in-frame rearrangements with V and J called that TCRdb kept. Clones are partly lost; checked studies trace under half to an unresolved V gene and leave the rest unexplained. Recorded for this sample are approximately 76,000 clones; around 90% of them occurred a single time. The ten largest make up 0.8% to 0.9% of the sample.

CDR1 SNHLY and CDR2 FYNNEI were looked up in the germline V gene. Its CDR3 holds 14 amino acids, cysteine through phenylalanine. Only the CDR3 portion is preserved as DNA: 42 bases, with reading frame beginning at the first base. V and J are truncated by 6 bases and 4 bases respectively, leaving an intervening sequence of 15 bases. Overall study results and their limits: Partial responders in the 0.1-3.0 mg/kg groups had among the lowest normalized peripheral clonal expansion, especially among CD8+ T cells. The antigen specificity of the peripheral T cells that underwent clonal expansion was not determined. Low levels of normalized T-cell clonal expansion were also seen in some patients who did not respond. After ivuxolimab, CD8+ T cells had more expanded clones than CD4+ T cells on average. Clonal expansion of both CD4+ and CD8+ blood T cells was observed from baseline to week 6 at doses 0.1 to 3.0 mg/kg.

Regarding this clone: This receptor's antigen is unknown. No much larger clone exists at a distance of one base, and base qualities are not known.

The starting material was CD4+ or CD8+ T cells sorted from blood, obtained in a trial of the OX40 agonist ivuxolimab. In this chain, TRBV2 is recombined with TRBJ1-1, with the D segment identity uncertain. The source is an adult with an advanced solid tumor such as melanoma, head and neck, liver or kidney cancer. The DNA reads TGTGCCAGCAGCGAACAGCTCCGGGGCACTGAAGCTTTCTTT. Translated, this is CASSEQLRGTEAFF.